This is a list of T cell receptor beta chains from one sample in a study of T cell therapy after organ transplantation. No antigen is known for these receptors. Libraries were prepared by immunoSEQ multiplex PCR; TCRdb keeps only in-frame clonotypes and omits some of them. This table holds about 20,000 clones, less than 90% found once. Here the sequenced sample was CD8+ T cells from blood, taken after autologous CMV-specific T cell therapy. These receptors all come from a human patient who had received a solid organ transplant and had CMV disease. The graft donor may have given rise to some T cells. The CDR3 runs from the conserved cysteine through the conserved F or W. Fields, in order: V gene, J gene, D gene, clone size, CDR3 protein, CDR3 DNA. A D gene is named only where the DNA matches it firmly. The listing skips clone size in some rows; elsewhere it reads once, few, many or a size class.

TRBV2	TRBJ2-1	-	-	CASIDRYSYNEQFF	TGTGCCAGCATCGACAGGTATTCCTACAATGAGCAGTTCTTC
TRBV19	TRBJ2-1	TRBD2	-	CASSIPSGMGNEQFF	TGTGCCAGTAGTATCCCTAGCGGGATGGGGAATGAGCAGTTCTTC
TRBV6-1	TRBJ1-4	TRBD1	-	CASSEGGQGGEKLFF	TGTGCCAGCAGTGAGGGAGGACAGGGGGGTGAAAAACTGTTTTTT
TRBV5-1	TRBJ2-2	-	-	CASSPGATNTGELFF	TGCGCCAGCAGCCCCGGCGCGACGAACACCGGGGAGCTGTTTTTT
TRBV19	TRBJ2-1	-	-	CASSIASYKRNEQFF	TGTGCCAGTAGTATAGCAAGCTATAAAAGGAATGAGCAGTTCTTC
TRBV6-6	TRBJ2-3	TRBD2	-	CASSPSGGTQYF	TGTGCCAGCAGTCCTAGCGGGGGAACGCAGTATTTT
TRBV27	TRBJ1-4	-	once	CASSYSIRGKLFF	TGTGCCAGCAGTTATTCTATCCGGGGAAAACTGTTTTTT
TRBV5-1	TRBJ1-5	-	few	CASSPLTGANQPQHF	TGCGCCAGCAGCCCCCTGACAGGAGCGAACCAGCCCCAGCATTTT
TRBV7-9	TRBJ1-6	TRBD1	-	CASSPTGTAYNSPLHF	TGTGCCAGCAGCCCCACGGGGACAGCTTATAATTCACCCCTCCACTTT
TRBV6-5	TRBJ2-4	TRBD1	-	CASSRDRDRGNIQYF	TGTGCCAGCAGCCGTGACCGGGACAGGGGCAACATTCAGTACTTC
TRBV28	TRBJ2-5	-	-	CASSFGGLQLETQYF	TGTGCCAGCAGTTTCGGGGGTTTACAGTTAGAGACCCAGTACTTC
TRBV4-3	TRBJ1-4	TRBD1	-	CASSQEGSGDRAAEKLFF	TGCGCCAGCAGCCAAGAAGGTTCGGGGGACAGGGCTGCCGAAAAACTGTTTTTT
TRBV6-5	TRBJ1-1	TRBD1	-	CASTEKQGQTEAFF	TGTGCCAGCACCGAAAAACAGGGACAGACTGAAGCTTTCTTT
TRBV5-1	TRBJ2-7	TRBD2	-	CASSWGTSDYEQYF	TGCGCCAGCAGCTGGGGGACTAGCGACTACGAGCAGTACTTC
TRBV7-8	TRBJ1-2	-	-	CASSAGYYGYTF	TGTGCCAGCAGCGCGGGCTACTATGGCTACACCTTC
TRBV27	TRBJ1-5	TRBD1	-	CASSLFTPGQGFEPQHF	TGTGCCAGCAGTTTATTTACGCCGGGACAGGGTTTTGAGCCCCAGCATTTT
TRBV10-3	TRBJ1-5	-	-	CAISESRLWYADQPQHF	TGTGCCATCAGTGAGTCGAGGCTGTGGTACGCCGATCAGCCCCAGCATTTT
TRBV19	TRBJ2-6	TRBD1	-	CASKTGVAGANVLTF	TGTGCCAGTAAAACAGGGGTTGCTGGGGCCAACGTCCTGACTTTC
TRBV7-9	TRBJ2-7	TRBD2	-	CASSGWKKNSGTSYEQYF	TGTGCCAGCAGCGGATGGAAAAAAAATAGCGGGACGTCCTACGAGCAGTACTTC
TRBV5-1	TRBJ2-1	-	-	CASSPWWGSSYNEQFF	TGCGCCAGCAGCCCGTGGTGGGGGAGCTCCTACAATGAGCAGTTCTTC
TRBV6-1	TRBJ2-7	-	-	CASSEDSGSSYEQYF	TGTGCCAGCAGTGAAGACAGCGGTTCTTCCTACGAGCAGTACTTC
TRBV19	TRBJ1-5	-	-	CASSIYFDSNQPQHF	TGTGCCAGTAGTATATACTTTGACAGCAATCAGCCCCAGCATTTT
TRBV2	TRBJ2-7	-	-	CASRFTGGGLEQYF	TGTGCCAGCAGATTCACAGGGGGGGGACTCGAGCAGTACTTC
TRBV5-4	TRBJ1-2	-	-	CASTRWMGDSGYTF	TGTGCCAGCACCAGGTGGATGGGGGACTCGGGCTACACCTTC
TRBV27	TRBJ2-3	TRBD2	-	CASSPRSGRFTDTQYF	TGTGCCAGCAGTCCCCGATCCGGGAGGTTCACAGATACGCAGTATTTT
TRBV14	TRBJ2-5	-	few	CASSQGLDILETQYF	TGTGCCAGCAGCCAAGGACTAGACATCCTTGAGACCCAGTACTTC
TRBV2	TRBJ2-3	TRBD2	-	CASSGGGRAFATQYF	TGTGCCAGCAGTGGGGGCGGGAGGGCCTTCGCGACGCAGTATTTT
TRBV9	TRBJ1-1	-	once	CASSLQGGLDTEAFF	TGTGCCAGCAGCCTTCAAGGGGGGCTAGACACTGAAGCTTTCTTT
TRBV4-1	TRBJ1-1	-	-	CASSQDYRDGTEAFF	TGCGCCAGCAGCCAAGATTACAGGGATGGCACTGAAGCTTTCTTT
TRBV9	TRBJ2-7	-	-	CASSTADRSSYEQYF	TGTGCCAGCAGCACAGCGGACCGAAGCTCCTACGAGCAGTACTTC
TRBV27	TRBJ2-7	-	-	CASSFEGGHEEQYF	TGTGCCAGCAGTTTTGAGGGGGGGCACGAGGAGCAGTACTTC
TRBV6-5	TRBJ2-7	TRBD2	-	CASSPPSGETYEQYF	TGTGCCAGCAGCCCGCCTAGCGGAGAGACCTACGAGCAGTACTTC
TRBV7-2	TRBJ2-7	-	-	CASSFGLGGPISYEQYF	TGTGCCAGCAGCTTCGGGTTAGGAGGGCCCATTTCCTACGAGCAGTACTTC
TRBV9	TRBJ1-2	-	once	CASSVDRVSNYGYTF	TGTGCCAGCAGCGTAGATAGGGTCTCTAACTATGGCTACACCTTC
TRBV7-6	TRBJ1-1	-	-	CASSLGVDTEAFF	TGTGCCAGCAGCTTAGGGGTCGACACTGAAGCTTTCTTT
TRBV4-1	TRBJ1-4	-	-	CASSTGTWDEKLFF	TGCGCCAGCAGCACAGGGACGTGGGATGAAAAACTGTTTTTT
TRBV5-6	TRBJ2-1	-	few	CASSFWAVNEQFF	TGTGCCAGCAGCTTTTGGGCCGTGAATGAGCAGTTCTTC
TRBV7-8	TRBJ1-5	-	-	CASSLGYSSNQPQHF	TGTGCCAGCAGCTTAGGGTATAGTAGCAATCAGCCCCAGCATTTT
TRBV5-1	TRBJ2-7	-	once	CASSLGTDSYEQYF	TGCGCCAGCAGCTTGGGGACAGACTCCTACGAGCAGTACTTC
TRBV6-5	TRBJ1-2	TRBD1	-	CASSFKGTGGYGYTF	TGTGCCAGCAGTTTCAAGGGGACAGGGGGTTATGGCTACACCTTC
TRBV5-1	TRBJ1-1	-	-	CASSLFRGGTEAFF	TGCGCCAGCAGCTTGTTCCGCGGTGGGACTGAAGCTTTCTTT
TRBV30	TRBJ1-1	TRBD1	-	CASDRVNTEAFF	TGTGCCTCGGACAGGGTGAACACTGAAGCTTTCTTT
TRBV13	TRBJ2-3	-	-	CASSLGGWATDTQYF	TGTGCCAGCAGCTTAGGGGGCTGGGCGACAGATACGCAGTATTTT
TRBV6-5	TRBJ2-1	-	-	CASRTRRGSYNEQFF	TGTGCCAGCAGGACACGTCGGGGATCCTACAATGAGCAGTTCTTC
TRBV5-5	TRBJ1-1	-	-	CASSLWVTEAFF	TGTGCCAGCAGCTTGTGGGTCACTGAAGCTTTCTTT
TRBV28	TRBJ1-4	-	-	CASSLFEELFF	TGTGCCAGCAGTTTATTCGAAGAACTGTTTTTT
TRBV10-3	TRBJ2-3	TRBD2	-	CAISEPQVAGNTDTQYF	TGTGCCATCAGTGAGCCACAAGTAGCGGGGAACACAGATACGCAGTATTTT
TRBV4-2	TRBJ1-1	-	-	CASSQGTAPEAFF	TGTGCCAGCAGCCAAGGGACAGCCCCTGAAGCTTTCTTT
TRBV6-5	TRBJ2-1	TRBD2	-	CASSYGAGDYEQFF	TGTGCCAGCAGTTACGGGGCGGGAGACTATGAGCAGTTCTTC
TRBV4-3	TRBJ1-1	-	-	CASSQELEREAFF	TGCGCCAGCAGCCAAGAATTGGAAAGGGAAGCTTTCTTT